This record covers a single TCR beta chain. The antigen remains unidentified. Template switching created a universal primer site, and the cDNA included unique molecular identifiers. Using its own MiXCR run on the 5' RACE reads, TCRdb lists one record per CDR3 protein. The sample contains hundreds of thousands of distinct CDR3 sequences, roughly an eighth of which appear only once. These data come from a study of identical twins. Germline V gives CDR1 MDHEN, CDR2 SYDVKM. The CDR3 runs to 16 residues. With V trimmed by 7 bases and J by 5 bases, 11 bases remained unmatched. Whole-study findings and limits: Out-of-frame beta sequences exhibited a weaker degree of excess twin sharing.

These same records also appear under a second study, on yellow fever vaccine responses in identical twins.

Sequenced material: PBMCs. The chain has TRBV28 and TRBJ2-1, with TRBD1 matching 10 bases. The clonotype was recovered from a woman between 18 and 29 years old in good health. The CDR3 bases are TGTGCCAGCACTCCCCACGGACAGGGGGTCCACAATGAGCAGTTCTTC. This encodes CASTPHGQGVHNEQFF.